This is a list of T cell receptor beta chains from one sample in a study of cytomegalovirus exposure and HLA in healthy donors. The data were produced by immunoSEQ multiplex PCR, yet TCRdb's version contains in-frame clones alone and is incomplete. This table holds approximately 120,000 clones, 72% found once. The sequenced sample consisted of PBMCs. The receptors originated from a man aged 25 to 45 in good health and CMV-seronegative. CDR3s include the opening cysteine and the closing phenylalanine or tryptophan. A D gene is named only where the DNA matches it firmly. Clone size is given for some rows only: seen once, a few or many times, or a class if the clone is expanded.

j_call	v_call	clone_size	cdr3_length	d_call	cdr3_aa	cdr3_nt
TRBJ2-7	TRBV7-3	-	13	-	CASSSQGSYEQYF	TGTGCCAGCAGCTCGCAGGGATCCTACGAGCAGTACTTC
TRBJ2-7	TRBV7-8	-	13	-	CASSKGPAYEQYF	TGTGCCAGCAGCAAGGGGCCGGCATACGAGCAGTACTTC
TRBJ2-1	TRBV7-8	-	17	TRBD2	CASSLARLAGPYNEQFF	TGTGCCAGCAGCTTAGCCCGGCTAGCGGGGCCTTACAATGAGCAGTTCTTC
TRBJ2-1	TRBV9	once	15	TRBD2	CASSVSGGPHNEQFF	TGTGCCAGCAGCGTAAGCGGGGGGCCTCACAATGAGCAGTTCTTC
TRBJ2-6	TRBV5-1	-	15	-	CASSKLSSGANVLTF	TGCGCCAGTAGTAAGCTCTCGTCTGGGGCCAACGTCCTGACTTTC
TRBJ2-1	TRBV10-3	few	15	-	CATFHAGSSYNEQFF	TGTGCCACCTTTCACGCGGGAAGCTCCTACAATGAGCAGTTCTTC
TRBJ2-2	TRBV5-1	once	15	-	CASSPLGLVTGELFF	TGCGCCAGCAGCCCCTTGGGACTTGTCACCGGGGAGCTGTTTTTT
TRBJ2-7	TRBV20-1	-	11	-	CSAGQDYEQYF	TGCAGTGCTGGTCAGGACTACGAGCAGTACTTC
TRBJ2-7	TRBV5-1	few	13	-	CASSLGGDYEQYF	TGCGCCAGCAGCTTGGGGGGAGACTACGAGCAGTACTTC
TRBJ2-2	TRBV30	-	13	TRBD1	CACIGTGAGELFF	TGTGCCTGCATTGGGACAGGGGCCGGGGAGCTGTTTTTT